The source of this T cell receptor (beta chain) is a study of blood T cell repertoires in COVID-19. This CDR3 region has 13 residues. Per the germline V gene, CDR1 is LNHDA and CDR2 is SQIVND (reference sequence). V was cut by 0 bases and J by 9 bases, with 9 bases left in between. The authors' processing: Amplifying reference gene primers gave estimates of nucleated cell counts. Sequenced by immunoSEQ multiplex PCR; TCRdb stores in-frame clones only, minus some. Clone size and the V and J calls come from that table; the DNA yielded D and trimming. The data contain a few hundred thousand clones, 70% to 90% of them singletons.

The TCR comes from a woman aged 50 to 60 with COVID-19, enrolled during active disease. The V and J genes are TRBV19 and TRBJ1-5; D gene uncertain. Sequencing was carried out using peripheral blood. The CDR3 DNA follows: TGTGCCAGTAGTATAGAGGTCCCCAGGCCCCAGCATTTT. Protein: CASSIEVPRPQHF.